The rows below give T cell receptor beta chains drawn from one sample of a study of cytomegalovirus exposure and HLA in healthy donors. The repertoire was sequenced with immunoSEQ multiplex PCR; TCRdb's copy has only in-frame clones and lacks some. The sample lists around 58,000 clones; roughly 80% were seen once. The material sequenced was PBMCs. The receptors shown here come from a male donor in good health and CMV-seropositive. CDR3s leave out the opening cysteine and the closing phenylalanine or tryptophan. Size tells how often a clone was seen (once, few, many) or the class of an expanded clone, and some rows leave it out.

TRBJ2-2	once	TRBV5-1	ASRTARTFLTGELF
TRBJ2-1	few	TRBV18	ASSPGLALQNEQF
TRBJ1-1	NA	TRBV11-2	ASSPGPSPGG
TRBJ2-3	few	TRBV6-1	ASSETGPGANTQY
TRBJ1-2	NA	TRBV18	ASSSKGQGFYGYT
TRBJ1-6	NA	TRBV11-2	ASSGQGSGNSPLH
TRBJ2-5	NA	TRBV5-1	ASSLETGKVY
TRBJ1-1	NA	TRBV5-1	ASSAGATEAF
TRBJ1-4	NA	TRBV29-1	SVEGNGTRNEKLF
TRBJ2-7	NA	TRBV15	ATSSQQGYSYEQY
TRBJ2-7	NA	TRBV7-9	ASSFGTGYEQY
TRBJ2-3	NA	TRBV7-3	ASSPRTGDQDTQY
TRBJ1-2	NA	TRBV27	ASAVWRYYGYT
TRBJ2-1	few	TRBV5-1	ASSYGLAHEQF
TRBJ2-5	NA	TRBV5-4	ASSIQRGAGQETQY
TRBJ1-1	NA	TRBV4-3	ASSQAAGTEAF
TRBJ1-1	NA	TRBV29-1	SVSGVSNTEAF
TRBJ2-2	NA	TRBV5-4	ASSRGAGDTGELF
TRBJ1-4	NA	TRBV4-3	ASSQEGQGAEKLF
TRBJ2-7	NA	TRBV4-1	ASSPGPSGGYEQY
TRBJ2-2	NA	TRBV9	ASSVAGPGTGELF
TRBJ2-3	NA	TRBV5-1	ASSWRGGIGSTDTQY